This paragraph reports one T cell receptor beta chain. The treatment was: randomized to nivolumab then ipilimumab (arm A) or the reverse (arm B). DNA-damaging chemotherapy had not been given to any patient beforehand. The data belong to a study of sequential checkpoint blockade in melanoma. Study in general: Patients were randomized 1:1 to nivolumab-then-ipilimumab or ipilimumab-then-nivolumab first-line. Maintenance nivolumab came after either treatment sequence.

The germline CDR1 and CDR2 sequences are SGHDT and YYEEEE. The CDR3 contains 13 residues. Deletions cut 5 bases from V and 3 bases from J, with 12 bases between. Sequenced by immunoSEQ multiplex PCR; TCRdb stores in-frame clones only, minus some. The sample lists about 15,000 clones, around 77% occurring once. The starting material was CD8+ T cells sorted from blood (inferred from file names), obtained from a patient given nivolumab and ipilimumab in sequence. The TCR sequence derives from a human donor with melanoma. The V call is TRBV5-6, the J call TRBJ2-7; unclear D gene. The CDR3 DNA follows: TGTGCCAGCAGAGCAGGCAACTTCTACGAGCAGTACTTC. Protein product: CASRAGNFYEQYF.